This T cell receptor (beta chain) derives from a study of CD4+ T cells in melanoma. Study results and caveats: A reported correlation linked neoantigen-specific CD4+ T cells to CD8+, macrophage and B cell function. Reportedly, melanoma neoantigen-specific CD4+ T cells showed varied differentiation states.

The protocol was immunoSEQ multiplex PCR, while the TCRdb copy is restricted to in-frame clones and leaves out a portion. This sample has 55,000 or so clones; more than 60% occur once, and the top ten carry about 5.1%. Worth noting for this clone: Its antigen is not known.

The sample was tumor tissue. This sequence originates from a human donor with melanoma.

CDR3 amino acids: CASSLNRDRGWGYF. CDR3 DNA: TGTGCCAGCAGCTTGAACCGGGACAGAGGGTGGGGGTACTTC. The rearrangement uses TRBV5-6 and TRBJ2-7; TRBD1 agrees at 7 bases. CDR3 length equals 14 residues. Trimming cost V 1 base and J 12 bases; bases outside gene matches: 13. CDR1 SGHDT and CDR2 YYEEEE come from the germline V gene.